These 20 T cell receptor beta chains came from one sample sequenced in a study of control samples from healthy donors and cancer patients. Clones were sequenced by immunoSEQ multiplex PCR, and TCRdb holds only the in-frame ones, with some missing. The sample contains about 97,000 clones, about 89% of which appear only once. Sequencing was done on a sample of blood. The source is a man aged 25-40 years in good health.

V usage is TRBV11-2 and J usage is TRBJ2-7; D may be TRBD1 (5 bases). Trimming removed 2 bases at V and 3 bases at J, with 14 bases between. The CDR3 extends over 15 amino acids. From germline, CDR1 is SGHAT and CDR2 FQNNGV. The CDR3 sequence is CASSLFQGSNYEQYF. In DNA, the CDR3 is TGTGCCAGCAGCTTATTCCAGGGTTCGAACTACGAGCAGTACTTC.

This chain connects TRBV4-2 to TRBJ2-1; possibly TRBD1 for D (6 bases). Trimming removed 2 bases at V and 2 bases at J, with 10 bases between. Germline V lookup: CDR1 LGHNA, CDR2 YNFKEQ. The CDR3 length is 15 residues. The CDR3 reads CASSQLRDTYNEQFF. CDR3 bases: TGTGCCAGCAGCCAACTCCGGGACACCTACAATGAGCAGTTCTTC.

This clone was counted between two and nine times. CDR3 in DNA: TGCAGCGTTTGGGACAATAATAGCAATCAGCCCCAGCATTTT. Its protein product is CSVWDNNSNQPQHF. The chain recombines TRBV29-1 with TRBJ1-5; weak D call: TRBD1 (6 bases). The CDR3 runs to 14 residues. CDR1 and CDR2 (germline): SQVTM, ANQGSEA. V lost 5 bases to trimming and J lost 0 bases, with 11 bases between them.

The CDR3 spells CAWKWTGGNTIYF. Here the CDR3 DNA reads TGTGCCTGGAAATGGACAGGGGGAAACACCATATATTTT. The chain couples TRBV30 to TRBJ1-3; 8 bases are a match to TRBD1. The CDR3 runs 13 residues. The trim removed 4 bases at V and 4 bases at J, leaving 3 bases unmatched. From germline, CDR1 is GTSNPN and CDR2 SVGIG (reference sequence).

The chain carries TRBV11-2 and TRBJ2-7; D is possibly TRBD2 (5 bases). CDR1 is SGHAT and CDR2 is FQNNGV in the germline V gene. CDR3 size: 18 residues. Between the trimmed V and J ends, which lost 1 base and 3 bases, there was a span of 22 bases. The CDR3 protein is CASSLVRGFGVGSYEQYF. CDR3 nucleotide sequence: TGTGCCAGCAGCTTAGTTCGTGGGTTCGGGGTTGGGAGCTACGAGCAGTACTTC.

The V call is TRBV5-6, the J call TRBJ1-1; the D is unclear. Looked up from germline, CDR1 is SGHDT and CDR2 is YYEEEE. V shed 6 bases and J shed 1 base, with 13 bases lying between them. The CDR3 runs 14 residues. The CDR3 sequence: CASTPIGSNTEAFF. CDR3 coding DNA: TGTGCCAGCACCCCGATAGGCTCGAACACTGAAGCTTTCTTT. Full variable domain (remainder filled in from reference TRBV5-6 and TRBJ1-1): DAGVTQSPTHLIKTRGQQVTLRCSPKSGHDTVSWYQQALGQGPQFIFQYYEEEERQRGNFPDRFSGHQFPNYSSELNVNALLLGDSALYLCASTPIGSNTEAFFGQGTRLTVV.

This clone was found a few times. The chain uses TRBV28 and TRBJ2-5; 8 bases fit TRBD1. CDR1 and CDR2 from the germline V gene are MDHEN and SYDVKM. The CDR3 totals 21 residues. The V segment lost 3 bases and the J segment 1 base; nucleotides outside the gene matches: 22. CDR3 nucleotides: TGTGCCAGCAGTTTTCTGGGGTGGGGCCCGGAGGGCAGGGGGCGCCAAGAGACCCAGTACTTC. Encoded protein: CASSFLGWGPEGRGRQETQYF.

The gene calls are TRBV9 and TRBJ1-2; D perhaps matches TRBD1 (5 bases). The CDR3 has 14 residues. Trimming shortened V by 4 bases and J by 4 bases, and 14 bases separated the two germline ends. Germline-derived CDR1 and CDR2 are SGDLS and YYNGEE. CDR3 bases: TGTGCCAGCAGCCCCGCACGGGGCGGCTATGGCTACACCTTC. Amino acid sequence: CASSPARGGYGYTF.

The CDR3 sequence is CASSLEGTLQETQYF. In DNA, the CDR3 is TGTGCCAGCAGCTTGGAGGGGACGTTACAAGAGACCCAGTACTTC. V usage is TRBV11-1 and J usage is TRBJ2-5; weak D call: TRBD2 (6 bases). This CDR3 region has 15 residues. V was shortened by 3 bases and J by 2 bases, with 13 bases between the two germline ends. Germline CDR1 SGHAT, CDR2 FQDESV (reference sequence).

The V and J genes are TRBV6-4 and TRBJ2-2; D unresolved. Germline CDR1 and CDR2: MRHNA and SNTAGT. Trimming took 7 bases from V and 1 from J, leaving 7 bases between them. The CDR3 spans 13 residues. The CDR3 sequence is CASIAQNTGELFF. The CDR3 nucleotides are TGTGCCAGCATCGCCCAGAACACCGGGGAGCTGTTTTTT.

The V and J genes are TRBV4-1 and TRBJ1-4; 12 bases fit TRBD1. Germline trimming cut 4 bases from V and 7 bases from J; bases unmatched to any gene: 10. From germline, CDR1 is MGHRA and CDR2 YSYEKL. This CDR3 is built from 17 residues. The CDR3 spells CASSPGTGGRSIEKLFF. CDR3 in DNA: TGCGCCAGCAGCCCCGGGACAGGGGGCAGAAGTATTGAAAAACTGTTTTTT.

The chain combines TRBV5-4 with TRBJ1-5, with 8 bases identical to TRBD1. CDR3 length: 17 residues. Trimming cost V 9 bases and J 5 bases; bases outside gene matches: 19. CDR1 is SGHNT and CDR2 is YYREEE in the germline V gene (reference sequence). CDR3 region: CATTRTGSGLRDQPQHF. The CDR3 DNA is TGTGCCACTACCAGGACAGGGTCAGGGCTTAGGGATCAGCCCCAGCATTTT.

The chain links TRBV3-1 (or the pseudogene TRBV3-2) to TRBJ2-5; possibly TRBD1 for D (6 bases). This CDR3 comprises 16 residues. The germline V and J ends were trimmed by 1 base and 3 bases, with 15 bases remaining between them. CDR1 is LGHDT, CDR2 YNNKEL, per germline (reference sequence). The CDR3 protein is CASSQVLLGGEETQYF. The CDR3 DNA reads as TGTGCCAGCAGCCAAGTTCTATTAGGGGGAGAAGAGACCCAGTACTTC.

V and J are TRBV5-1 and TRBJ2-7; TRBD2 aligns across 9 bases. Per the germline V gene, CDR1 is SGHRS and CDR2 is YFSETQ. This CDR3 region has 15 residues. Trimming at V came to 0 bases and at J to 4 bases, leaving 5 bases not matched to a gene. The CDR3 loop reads CASSLEGTSLYEQYF. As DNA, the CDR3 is TGCGCCAGCAGCTTGGAGGGGACTAGCCTGTACGAGCAGTACTTC. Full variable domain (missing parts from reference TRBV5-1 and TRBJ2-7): KAGVTQTPRYLIKTRGQQVTLSCSPISGHRSVSWYQQTPGQGLQFLFEYFSETQRNKGNFPGRFSGRQFSNSRSEMNVSTLELGDSALYLCASSLEGTSLYEQYFGPGTRLTVT.

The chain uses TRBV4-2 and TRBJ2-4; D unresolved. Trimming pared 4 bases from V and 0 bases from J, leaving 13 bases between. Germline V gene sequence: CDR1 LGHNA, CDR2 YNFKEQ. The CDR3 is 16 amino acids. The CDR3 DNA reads TGTGCCAGCAGCCCAAGGGCCCGTCTAGCCAAAAACATTCAGTACTTC. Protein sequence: CASSPRARLAKNIQYF.

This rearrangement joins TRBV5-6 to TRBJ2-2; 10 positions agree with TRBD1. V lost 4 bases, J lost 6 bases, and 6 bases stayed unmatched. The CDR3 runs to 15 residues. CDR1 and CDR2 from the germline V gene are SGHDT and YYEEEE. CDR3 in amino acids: CASSPTGGAAGELFF. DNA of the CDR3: TGTGCCAGCAGCCCGACAGGGGGCGCCGCCGGGGAGCTGTTTTTT.

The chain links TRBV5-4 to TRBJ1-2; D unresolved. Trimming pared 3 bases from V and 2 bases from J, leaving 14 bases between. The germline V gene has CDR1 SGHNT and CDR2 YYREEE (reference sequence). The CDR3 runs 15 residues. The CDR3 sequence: CASSSLGGKNYGYTF. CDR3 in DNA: TGTGCCAGCAGCTCGTTAGGCGGGAAGAACTATGGCTACACCTTC.

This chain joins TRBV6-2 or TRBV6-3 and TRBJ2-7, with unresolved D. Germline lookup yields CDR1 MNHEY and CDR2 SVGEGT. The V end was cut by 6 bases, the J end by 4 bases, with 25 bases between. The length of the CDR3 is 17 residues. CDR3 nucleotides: TGTGCCAGCAGCCCCGTAAAAAGGACGGTGGACCTTTACGAGCAGTACTTC. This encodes CASSPVKRTVDLYEQYF.

CDR3 DNA sequence: TGTGCCAGCAGCTTTGCGGGGGGTGGGACAGATACGCAGTATTTT. This encodes CASSFAGGGTDTQYF. The chain links TRBV5-6 to TRBJ2-3; 8 bases fit TRBD2. The CDR3 extends over 15 amino acids. V shed 2 bases and J 3 bases; nucleotides not matched to a gene: 5. Germline V CDR1 and CDR2: SGHDT, YYEEEE.

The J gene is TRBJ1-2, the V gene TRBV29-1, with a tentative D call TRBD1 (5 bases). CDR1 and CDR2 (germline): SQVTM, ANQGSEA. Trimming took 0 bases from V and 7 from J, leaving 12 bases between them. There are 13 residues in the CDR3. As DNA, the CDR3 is TGCAGCGTTGAAGATGGGGCAAGGTTTGGCTACACCTTC. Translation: CSVEDGARFGYTF.